The T cell receptor beta chain under discussion was sequenced for a study of cytomegalovirus exposure and HLA in healthy donors. General study points: The HLA-A and HLA-B alleles of most subjects were reportedly predicted accurately from TCR beta sequences. A later analysis, which compared TCR beta chains of equal frequency, found the HLA-associated ones more clonally expanded.

In nominal health when sampled, donors likely had unrecorded immune exposures nonetheless. CDR3 length: 16 residues. Per the germline V gene, CDR1 is SGHRS and CDR2 is YFSETQ. After removal of 3 bases from V and 0 bases from J, the junction contained 7 bases not matched to a gene. This clone was seen just once. Its specificity is not known. 60 Vbeta and 13 Jbeta primers were used in PCR. Clones were sequenced by immunoSEQ multiplex PCR, and TCRdb holds only the in-frame ones, with some missing. The data hold hundreds of thousands of clones, with 65% to 80% observed a single time. The specimen was PBMCs. This sequence originates from a girl aged 2-9 years in good health and CMV-seronegative. The genes are TRBV5-1 and TRBJ2-3; 7 bases are a match to TRBD2. The CDR3 is CASSWGGSGSTDTQYF. For the CDR3, the DNA is TGCGCCAGCAGCTGGGGCGGGAGTGGGAGCACAGATACGCAGTATTTT.